This T cell receptor (beta chain) appears in the sequencing data of a study of metastatic and nonmetastatic thyroid tumors. Notes on this clone: Its specificity is not known.

Trimming left V 2 bases short and J 5 bases short, with 10 bases between. The germline gives CDR1 SGHVS, CDR2 FQNEAQ. This CDR3 comprises 13 residues. The entire patient cohort was treatment-naive prior to thyroid surgery. TCRdb re-called clones from the PCR reads using MiXCR. The sample holds 6,400 or so clones, approximately 31% seen once. Study outcomes and limitations: Compared with benign nodules, malignant thyroid tumors were reported to have significantly higher TCR beta diversity in both blood and tumor.

The origin of this receptor is a female donor with papillary thyroid cancer or a benign thyroid nodule (not recorded which). Some clones in this sample may be carry-over from other donors' samples. V and J are TRBV7-8 and TRBJ2-7, with unresolved D. Sequenced sample: tumor tissue. CDR3 loop: CASSLLSLDEQYF. CDR3 DNA sequence: TGTGCCAGCAGCTTATTGTCGTTGGACGAGCAGTACTTC.